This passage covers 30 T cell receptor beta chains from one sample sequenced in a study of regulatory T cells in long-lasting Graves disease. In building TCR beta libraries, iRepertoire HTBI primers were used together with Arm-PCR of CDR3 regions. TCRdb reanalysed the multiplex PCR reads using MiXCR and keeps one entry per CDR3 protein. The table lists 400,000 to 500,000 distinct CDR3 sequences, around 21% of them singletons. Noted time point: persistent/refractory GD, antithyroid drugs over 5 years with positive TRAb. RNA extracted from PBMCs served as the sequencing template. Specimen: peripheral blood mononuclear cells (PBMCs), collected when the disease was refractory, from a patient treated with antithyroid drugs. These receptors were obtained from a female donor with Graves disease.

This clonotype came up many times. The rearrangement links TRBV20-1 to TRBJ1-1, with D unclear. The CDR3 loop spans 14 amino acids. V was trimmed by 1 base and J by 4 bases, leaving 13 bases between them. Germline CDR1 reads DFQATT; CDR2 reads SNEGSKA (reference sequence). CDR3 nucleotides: TGCAGTGCTAGAGGGATTAATATGGGCACTGAAGCTTTCTTT. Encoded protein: CSARGINMGTEAFF.

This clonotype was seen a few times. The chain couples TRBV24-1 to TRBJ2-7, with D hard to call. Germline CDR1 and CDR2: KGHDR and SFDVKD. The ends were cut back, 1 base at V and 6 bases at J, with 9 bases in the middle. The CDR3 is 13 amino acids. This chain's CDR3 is CATSDFPWSEQYF. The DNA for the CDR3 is TGTGCCACCAGTGATTTCCCATGGTCCGAGCAGTACTTC.

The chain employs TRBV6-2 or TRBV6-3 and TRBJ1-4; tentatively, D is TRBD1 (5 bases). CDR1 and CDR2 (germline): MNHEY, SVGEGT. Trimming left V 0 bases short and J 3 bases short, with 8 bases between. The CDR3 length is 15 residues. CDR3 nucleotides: TGTGCCAGCAGTTACTCCGCAGGGTCTAATGAAAAACTGTTTTTT. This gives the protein CASSYSAGSNEKLFF.

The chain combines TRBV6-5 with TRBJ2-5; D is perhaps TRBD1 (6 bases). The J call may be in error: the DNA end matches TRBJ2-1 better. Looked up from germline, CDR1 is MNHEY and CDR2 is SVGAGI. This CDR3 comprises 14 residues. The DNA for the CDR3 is TGTGCCAGCAGTTTAGGGGGTGTACGCAATGAGCAGTTCTTC. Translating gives CASSLGGVRNEQFF.

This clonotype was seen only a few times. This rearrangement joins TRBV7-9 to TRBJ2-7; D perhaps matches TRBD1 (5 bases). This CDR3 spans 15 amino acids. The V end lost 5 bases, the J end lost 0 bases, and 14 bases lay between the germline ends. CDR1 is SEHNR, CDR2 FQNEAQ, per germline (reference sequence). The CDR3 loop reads CASSPPAGPSYEQYF. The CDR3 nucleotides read TGTGCCAGCAGCCCTCCTGCAGGGCCCTCCTACGAGCAGTACTTC.

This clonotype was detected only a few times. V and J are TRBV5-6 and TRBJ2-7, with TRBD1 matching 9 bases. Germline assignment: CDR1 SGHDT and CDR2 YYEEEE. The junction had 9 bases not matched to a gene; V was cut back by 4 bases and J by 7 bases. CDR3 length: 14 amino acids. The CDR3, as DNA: TGTGCCAGCAGCACCGGGACAGGGCTTAATGAGCAGTACTTC. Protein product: CASSTGTGLNEQYF.

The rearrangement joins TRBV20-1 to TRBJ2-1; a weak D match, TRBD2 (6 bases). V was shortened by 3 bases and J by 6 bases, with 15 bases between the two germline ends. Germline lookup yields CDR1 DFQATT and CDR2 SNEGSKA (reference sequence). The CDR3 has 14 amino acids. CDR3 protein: CSASHLAFINEQFF. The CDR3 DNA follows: TGCAGTGCTAGCCATCTAGCGTTCATCAATGAGCAGTTCTTC.

The CDR3 DNA sequence: TGTGCCAGCAGCTTCTCCACAGGGTCTTCCTACGAGCAGTACTTC. It translates to CASSFSTGSSYEQYF. The chain is built from TRBV7-9 and TRBJ2-7; perhaps TRBD1 as D (6 bases). Germline CDR1 reads SEHNR; CDR2 reads FQNEAQ (reference sequence). The V gene lost 3 bases and the J gene lost 1 base, with 13 bases spanning the gap. CDR3 length: 15 amino acids.

CDR3 DNA: TGTGCCAGCAGTCTAGGGACAGAGCCTGAAAAACTGTTTTTT. It translates to CASSLGTEPEKLFF. J is TRBJ1-4 and V is TRBV27, with TRBD1 matching over 7 bases. The CDR3 has 14 residues. V gave up 5 bases and J gave up 7 bases; unmatched junction bases: 7. The germline CDR1 and CDR2 sequences are MNHEY and SMNVEV (reference sequence).

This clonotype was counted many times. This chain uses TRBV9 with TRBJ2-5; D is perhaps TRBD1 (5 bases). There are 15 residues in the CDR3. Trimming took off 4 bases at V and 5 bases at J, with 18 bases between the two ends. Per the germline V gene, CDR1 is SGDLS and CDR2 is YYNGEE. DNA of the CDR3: TGTGCCAGCAGCACCCCTGACAGCCATGGGGAGACCCAGTACTTC. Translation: CASSTPDSHGETQYF.

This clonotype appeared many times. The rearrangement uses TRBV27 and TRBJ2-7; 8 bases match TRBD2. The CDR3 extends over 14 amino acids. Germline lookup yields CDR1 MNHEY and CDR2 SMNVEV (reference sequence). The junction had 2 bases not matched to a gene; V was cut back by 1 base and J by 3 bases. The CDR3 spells CASSLYTSGYEQYF. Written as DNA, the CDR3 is TGTGCCAGCAGTTTATATACTAGCGGCTACGAGCAGTACTTC.

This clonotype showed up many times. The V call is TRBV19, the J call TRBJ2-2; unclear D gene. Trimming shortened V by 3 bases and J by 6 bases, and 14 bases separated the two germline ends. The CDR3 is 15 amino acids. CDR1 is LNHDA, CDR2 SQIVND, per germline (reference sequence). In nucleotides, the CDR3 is TGTGCCAGTAGTATTGGGCTCGGCCTACCCGGGGAGCTGTTTTTT. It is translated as CASSIGLGLPGELFF.

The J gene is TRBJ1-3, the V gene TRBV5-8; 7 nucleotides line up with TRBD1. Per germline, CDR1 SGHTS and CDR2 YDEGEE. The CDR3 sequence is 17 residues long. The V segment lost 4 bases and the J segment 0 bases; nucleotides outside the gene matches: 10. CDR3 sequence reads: CASSPGTGTDSGNTIYF. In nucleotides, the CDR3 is TGTGCCAGCAGCCCGGGCACAGGGACAGACTCTGGAAACACCATATATTTT.

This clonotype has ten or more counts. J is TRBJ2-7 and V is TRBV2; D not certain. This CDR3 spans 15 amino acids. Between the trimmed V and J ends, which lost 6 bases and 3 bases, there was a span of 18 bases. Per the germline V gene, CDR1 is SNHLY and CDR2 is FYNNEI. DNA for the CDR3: TGTGCCAGCAGAAGATACTCCACGGGTAACTACGAGCAGTACTTC. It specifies CASRRYSTGNYEQYF.

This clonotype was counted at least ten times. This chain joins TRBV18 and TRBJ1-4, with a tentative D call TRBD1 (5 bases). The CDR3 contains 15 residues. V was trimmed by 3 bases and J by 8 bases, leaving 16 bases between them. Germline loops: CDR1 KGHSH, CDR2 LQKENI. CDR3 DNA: TGTGCCAGCTCACCCTTGTTCGGGGCGGGGGAAAAACTGTTTTTT. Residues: CASSPLFGAGEKLFF.

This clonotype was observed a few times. CDR3 nucleotides: TGTGCCAGCAGTTTTAGATCAGATACGCAGTATTTT. This translates into CASSFRSDTQYF. The V call is TRBV28, the J call TRBJ2-3; D is undetermined. The CDR3 totals 12 residues. Looked up from germline, CDR1 is MDHEN and CDR2 is SYDVKM. V dropped 3 bases and J dropped 4 bases, with 5 bases sitting between them.

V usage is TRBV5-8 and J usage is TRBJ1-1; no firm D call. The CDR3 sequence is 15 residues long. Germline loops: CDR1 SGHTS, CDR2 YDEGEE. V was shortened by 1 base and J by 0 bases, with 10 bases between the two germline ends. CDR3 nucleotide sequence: TGTGCCAGCAGCTTGTTCAGGAAGCTGAACACTGAAGCTTTCTTT. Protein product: CASSLFRKLNTEAFF.

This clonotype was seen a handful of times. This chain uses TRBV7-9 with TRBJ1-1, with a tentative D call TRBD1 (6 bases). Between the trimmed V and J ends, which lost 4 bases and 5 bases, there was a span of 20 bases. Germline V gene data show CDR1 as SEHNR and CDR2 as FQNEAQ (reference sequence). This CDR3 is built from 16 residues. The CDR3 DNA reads TGTGCCAGCAGCTCACATAGGACTCTGAGGGGGACTGAAGCTTTCTTT. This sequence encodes CASSSHRTLRGTEAFF.

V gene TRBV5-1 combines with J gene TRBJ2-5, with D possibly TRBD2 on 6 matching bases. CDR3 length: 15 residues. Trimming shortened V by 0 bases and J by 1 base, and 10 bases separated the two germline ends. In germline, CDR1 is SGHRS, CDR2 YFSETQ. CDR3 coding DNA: TGCGCCAGCAGCTTGGCGTTAGCGGTCCAAGAGACCCAGTACTTC. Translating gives CASSLALAVQETQYF.

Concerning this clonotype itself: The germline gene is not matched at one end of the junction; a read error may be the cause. CDR3 amino acids: CASSLVANYEQYF. CDR3 DNA: TGTGCCAGCAGCTTGGTGGCTAACTACGAGCAGTACTTC. This chain connects TRBV5-1 to TRBJ2-7; D not resolved. This CDR3 spans 13 amino acids. Germline V gene lookup returns CDR1 SGHRS and CDR2 YFSETQ.

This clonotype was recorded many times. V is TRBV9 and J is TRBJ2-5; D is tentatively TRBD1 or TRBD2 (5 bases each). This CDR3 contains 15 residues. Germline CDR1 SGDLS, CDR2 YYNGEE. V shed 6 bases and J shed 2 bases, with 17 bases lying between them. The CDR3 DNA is TGTGCCAGCACGGGGAACGGCGGACAACAAGAGACCCAGTACTTC. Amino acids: CASTGNGGQQETQYF.

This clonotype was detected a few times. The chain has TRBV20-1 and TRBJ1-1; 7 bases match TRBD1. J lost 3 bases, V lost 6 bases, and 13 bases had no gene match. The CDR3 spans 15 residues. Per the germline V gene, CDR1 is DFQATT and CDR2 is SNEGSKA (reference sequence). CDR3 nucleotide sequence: TGCAGTGCCACGGAAACAGGGGTATGGTACACTGAAGCTTTCTTT. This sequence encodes CSATETGVWYTEAFF.

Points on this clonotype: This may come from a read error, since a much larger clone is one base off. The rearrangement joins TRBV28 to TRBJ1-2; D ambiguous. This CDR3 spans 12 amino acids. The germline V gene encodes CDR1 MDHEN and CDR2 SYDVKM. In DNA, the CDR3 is TGTGCCAGCAGTTTATCCTCGTATGGCCACACCTTC. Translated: CASSLSSYGHTF.

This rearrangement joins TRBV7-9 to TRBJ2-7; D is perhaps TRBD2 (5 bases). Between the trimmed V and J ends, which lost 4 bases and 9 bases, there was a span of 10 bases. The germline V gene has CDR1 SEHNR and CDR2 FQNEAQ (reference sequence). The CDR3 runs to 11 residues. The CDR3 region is CASSSFGGQYF. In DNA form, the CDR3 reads TGTGCCAGCAGCTCCTTTGGAGGGCAGTACTTC.

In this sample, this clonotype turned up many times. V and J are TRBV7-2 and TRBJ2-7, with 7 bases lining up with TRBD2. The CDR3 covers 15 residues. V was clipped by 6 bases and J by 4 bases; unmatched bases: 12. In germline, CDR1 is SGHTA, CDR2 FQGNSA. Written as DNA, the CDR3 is TGTGCCAGCAGGTCAGCCCCTAGCGGAGAGTACGAGCAGTACTTC. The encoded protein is CASRSAPSGEYEQYF.

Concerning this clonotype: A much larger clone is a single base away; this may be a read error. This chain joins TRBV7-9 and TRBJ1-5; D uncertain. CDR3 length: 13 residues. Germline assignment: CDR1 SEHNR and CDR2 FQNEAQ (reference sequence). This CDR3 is CAGSADPNQPQHF. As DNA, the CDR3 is TGTGCCGGCAGCGCTGACCCTAATCAGCCCCAGCATTTT. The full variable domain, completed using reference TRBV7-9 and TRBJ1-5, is DTGVSQNPRHKITKRGQNVTFRCDPISEHNRLYWYRQTLGQGPEFLTYFQNEAQLEKSRLLSDRFSAERPKGSFSTLEIQRTEQGDSAMYLCAGSADPNQPQHFGDGTRLSIL.

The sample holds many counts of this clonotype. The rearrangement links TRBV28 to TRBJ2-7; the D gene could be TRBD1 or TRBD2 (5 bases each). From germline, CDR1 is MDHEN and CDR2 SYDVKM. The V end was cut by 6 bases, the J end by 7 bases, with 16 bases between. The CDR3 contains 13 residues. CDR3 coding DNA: TGTGCCAGCAGCGATCCGGGGCCCCCAGAGCAGTACTTC. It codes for CASSDPGPPEQYF.

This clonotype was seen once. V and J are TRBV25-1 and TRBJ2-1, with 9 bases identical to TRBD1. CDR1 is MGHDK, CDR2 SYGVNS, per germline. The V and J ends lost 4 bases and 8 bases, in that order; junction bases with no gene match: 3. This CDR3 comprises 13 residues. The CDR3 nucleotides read TGTGCCAGCAGTGGGACAGGGGCCGATGAGCAGTTCTTC. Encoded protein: CASSGTGADEQFF. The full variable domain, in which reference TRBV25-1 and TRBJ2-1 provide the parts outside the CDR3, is EADIYQTPRYLVIGTGKKITLECSQTMGHDKMYWYQQDPGMELHLIHYSYGVNSTEKGDLSSESTVSRIRTEHFPLTLESARPSHTSQYLCASSGTGADEQFFGPGTRLTVL.

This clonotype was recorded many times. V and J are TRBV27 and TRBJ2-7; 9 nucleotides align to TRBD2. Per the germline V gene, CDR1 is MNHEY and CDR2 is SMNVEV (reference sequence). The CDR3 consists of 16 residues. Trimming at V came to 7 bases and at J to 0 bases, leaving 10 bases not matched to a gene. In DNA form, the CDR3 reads TGTGCCAGCAAGATTGCGGGAGGGCTCAACTCCTACGAGCAGTACTTC. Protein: CASKIAGGLNSYEQYF.

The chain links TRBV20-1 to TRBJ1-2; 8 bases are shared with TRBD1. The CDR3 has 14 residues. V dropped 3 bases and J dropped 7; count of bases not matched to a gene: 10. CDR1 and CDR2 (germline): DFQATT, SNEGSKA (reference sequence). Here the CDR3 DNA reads TGCAGTGCTAGGGAACCCAGGGGGCCTGGTGGCTACACCTTC. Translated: CSAREPRGPGGYTF.